What follows are 9 T cell receptor beta chains derived from one specimen sequenced in a study of T cell responses to AZD1222 COVID-19 vaccine. Only in-frame clones appear in the TCRdb table, and some are missing; sequencing was by immunoSEQ multiplex PCR. The data show about 170,000 clones, about 92% seen once. The sequenced sample was peripheral blood, obtained on day 0 of AZD1222 vaccination. These receptors were taken from an adult in good health.

The V gene is TRBV12-3 or TRBV12-4, the J gene TRBJ1-2; the D is unclear. Deletions cut 8 bases from V and 3 bases from J, with 10 bases between. CDR3 length: 12 amino acids. Here the CDR3 DNA reads TGTGCCAGCTCTAGAGAGGACTATGGCTACACCTTC. As protein: CASSREDYGYTF.

The chain has TRBV19 and TRBJ1-1, with no clear D. CDR1 is LNHDA, CDR2 SQIVND, per germline (reference sequence). V gave up 6 bases and J gave up 2 bases, with 7 bases separating them. The CDR3 runs to 12 residues. CDR3 coding DNA: TGTGCCAGTAGCATCATAAACACTGAAGCTTTCTTT. It is translated as CASSIINTEAFF.

V and J are TRBV15 and TRBJ1-5, with unresolved D. V dropped 3 bases and J dropped 3 bases, with 12 bases sitting between them. CDR1 is LNHNV, CDR2 YYDKDF, per germline (reference sequence). The CDR3 loop spans 15 amino acids. CDR3 sequence reads: CATSRAWTTNQPQHF. CDR3 DNA: TGTGCCACCAGCAGGGCCTGGACCACCAATCAGCCCCAGCATTTT.

CDR3 coding DNA: TGTGCCAGCAGCTTAGGTGGGGTTGCAGAGACCCAGTACTTC. It yields the protein CASSLGGVAETQYF. The chain is built from TRBV5-4 and TRBJ2-5; D not resolved. The CDR3 has 14 amino acids. Germline V gene data show CDR1 as SGHNT and CDR2 as YYREEE (reference sequence). Trimming left V 2 bases short and J 4 bases short, with 12 bases between.

The chain joins TRBV29-1 to TRBJ1-6; tentatively, D is TRBD1 (6 bases). CDR3 length equals 14 residues. V dropped 4 bases and J dropped 5 bases, with 12 bases sitting between them. The germline V gene has CDR1 SQVTM and CDR2 ANQGSEA. The CDR3 DNA sequence: TGCAGCGTTGGGGGGGACAAGGATAATTCACCCCTCCACTTT. It translates to CSVGGDKDNSPLHF.

The rearrangement uses TRBV7-9 and TRBJ1-2, with TRBD1 matching over 7 bases. The V segment lost 1 base and the J segment 4 bases; nucleotides outside the gene matches: 3. CDR3 length equals 14 residues. Per the germline V gene, CDR1 is SEHNR and CDR2 is FQNEAQ (reference sequence). CDR3 sequence reads: CASSLEQGSYGYTF. CDR3 DNA sequence: TGTGCCAGCAGCTTAGAACAGGGGAGCTATGGCTACACCTTC.

The rearrangement uses TRBV27 and TRBJ1-4; perhaps TRBD1 as D (6 bases). CDR1 is MNHEY and CDR2 is SMNVEV in the germline V gene (reference sequence). The ends were cut back, 5 bases at V and 3 bases at J, with 10 bases in the middle. The CDR3 is made up of 14 amino acids. The CDR3 region has the DNA TGTGCCAGCAGTGCACAGGGTCCTAATGAAAAACTGTTTTTT. Its protein is CASSAQGPNEKLFF.

The CDR3 DNA reads as TGCGCCAGCTGCGGGACAGCCGCCAACACTGAAGCTTTCTTT. Protein product: CASCGTAANTEAFF. The gene calls are TRBV5-1 and TRBJ1-1; TRBD1 agrees at 7 bases. CDR3 length: 14 amino acids. V lost 7 bases and J lost 2; bases outside the gene matches: 8. Germline CDR1 SGHRS, CDR2 YFSETQ.

CDR3 amino acids: CASSWVAGNTDTQYF. The CDR3 DNA reads TGCGCCAGCAGCTGGGTAGCGGGAAACACAGATACGCAGTATTTT. V is TRBV5-1 and J is TRBJ2-3; 8 bases map to TRBD2. The germline V gene encodes CDR1 SGHRS and CDR2 YFSETQ. The length of the CDR3 is 15 residues. Trimming removed 3 bases from V and 2 bases from J; junction bases left unmatched: 5.